Ten or more counts support the clone carrying this T cell receptor (beta chain). As yet, its antigen is unknown. Diagnostic assessment was based on clinical symptoms, serum thyroxine and TRAb, thyroid ultrasound and orbital computed tomography. The source material, RNA transcripts, was used to amplify TCR beta CDR3 regions. The study used the HTBI primer set for a first-round RT-PCR of the TCR CDR3. TCRdb called the multiplex PCR reads again in MiXCR, with one record for every CDR3 protein. The sample includes more than 350,000 distinct CDR3 sequences, approximately 18% of them seen just once. The sample belongs to a study of T cells in Graves' hyperthyroidism and ophthalmopathy. The germline V gene encodes CDR1 MNHEY and CDR2 SVGEGT. The ends were cut back, 5 bases at V and 4 bases at J, with 14 bases in the middle. The CDR3 is made up of 14 amino acids. Broader study findings: Researchers report that a 13 V-J model separated ophthalmopathy from stable hyperthyroidism.

The sequencing input was blood. This TCR was recovered from a woman aged 25 to 39 with Graves' hyperthyroidism that later progressed to Graves' ophthalmopathy. This chain links TRBV6-2 or TRBV6-3 with TRBJ1-2, with D unresolved. The CDR3 nucleotides read TGTGCCAGCAGTCCCCACTTGGGAACCTATGGCTACACCTTC. Its translation is CASSPHLGTYGYTF.